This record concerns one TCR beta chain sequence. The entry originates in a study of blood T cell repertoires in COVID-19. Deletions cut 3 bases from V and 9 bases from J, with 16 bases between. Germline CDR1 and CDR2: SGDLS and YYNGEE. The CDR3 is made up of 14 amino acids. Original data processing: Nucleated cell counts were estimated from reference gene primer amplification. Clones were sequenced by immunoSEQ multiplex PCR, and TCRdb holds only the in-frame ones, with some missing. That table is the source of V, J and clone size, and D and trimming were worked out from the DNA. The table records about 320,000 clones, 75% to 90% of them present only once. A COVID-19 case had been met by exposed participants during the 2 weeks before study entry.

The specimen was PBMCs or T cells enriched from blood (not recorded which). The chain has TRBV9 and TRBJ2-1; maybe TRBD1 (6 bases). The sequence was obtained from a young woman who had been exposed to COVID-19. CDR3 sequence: CASSAYRVEGEQFF. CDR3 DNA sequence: TGTGCCAGCAGCGCATACAGGGTGGAAGGTGAGCAGTTCTTC.